This is a list of T cell receptor beta chains from one sample in a study of cytomegalovirus exposure and HLA in healthy donors. Generated by immunoSEQ multiplex PCR, the TCRdb table keeps only in-frame clones and is missing some. The table lists over 120,000 clones, with 0.75% to 1% in the top ten. The sequenced material came from PBMCs. The source is a male donor in good health and CMV-seronegative. Each CDR3 is given with its conserved first and last residue. Fields, in order: D gene, J gene, CDR3 length, V gene, CDR3 protein. D genes are given only for firm matches.

TRBD1 TRBJ2-5 14 TRBV7-2 CASSAGTGYETQYF
- TRBJ1-2 16 TRBV5-8 CASGAGTGDPYYGYTF
TRBD1 TRBJ1-2 14 TRBV28 CASSSRTGNYGYTF
- TRBJ1-6 14 TRBV27 CASSLGAWNSPLHF
TRBD1 TRBJ2-2 18 TRBV28 CASRPVQGVGAVTGELFF
- TRBJ2-2 15 TRBV4-3 CASSQDLGDTGELFF
- TRBJ1-1 14 TRBV9 CASSVEAHETEAFF
TRBD1 TRBJ1-2 17 TRBV7-9 CASSLFPWTGPAGGYTF
- TRBJ1-4 15 TRBV7-2 CASSFVDSFNEKLFF
- TRBJ1-5 15 TRBV18 CASSPVGAKGQPQHF
- TRBJ1-2 14 TRBV7-9 CASSHRADGYGYTF
TRBD1 TRBJ1-1 17 TRBV30 CAWSAVGQGRMNTEAFF
- TRBJ1-5 19 TRBV5-1 CASSPGPPGLRVGNQPQHF
- TRBJ1-1 17 TRBV19 CASTSPRGREDNTEAFF
- TRBJ2-1 14 TRBV6-5 CASHFGTGHNEQFF
- TRBJ1-2 13 TRBV30 CAWSVVASGGYTF
TRBD1 TRBJ2-7 15 TRBV6-5 CASRNRGTSSYEQYF
- TRBJ2-1 13 TRBV6-5 CAAFGQGYNEQFF
- TRBJ2-1 11 TRBV30 CAWSRGAEQFF
- TRBJ1-4 14 TRBV18 CASSPSATNEKLFF
TRBD1 TRBJ1-2 12 TRBV5-6 CASSLPRGVGTF
TRBD2 TRBJ2-7 17 TRBV11-2 CASSFAKSSGVSYEQYF
TRBD1 TRBJ1-2 13 TRBV6-5 CASRAGGDYGYTF
- TRBJ2-3 15 TRBV7-3 CASRETGSSTDTQYF
- TRBJ1-6 15 TRBV18 CASSPVEGVGSPLHF
- TRBJ1-1 14 TRBV7-9 CASSLVVPNTEAFF
- TRBJ1-2 14 TRBV5-1 CASGPAEGVYGYTF
TRBD2 TRBJ2-2 17 TRBV30 CAWSVRLAEANTGELFF
TRBD2 TRBJ2-7 16 TRBV30 CAWSVPSGGARGEQYF
- TRBJ1-1 13 TRBV4-3 CASSQEGSTEAFF
- TRBJ1-1 13 TRBV7-2 CASRGGGTIEAFF
- TRBJ1-1 15 TRBV5-1 CASSLGVTENTEAFF
TRBD1 TRBJ2-1 14 TRBV5-1 CASQDRERDNEQFF
- TRBJ1-3 15 TRBV7-6 CASSLSGNTGNTIYF
TRBD1 TRBJ1-1 15 TRBV6-1 CASSNYRGKNTEAFF
TRBD1 TRBJ1-2 14 TRBV4-3 CASSLTGASYGYTF
TRBD1 TRBJ2-7 15 TRBV6-5 CASSYGAGGTYEQYF
TRBD2 TRBJ2-7 16 TRBV7-2 CASSLWTAGGPYEQYF